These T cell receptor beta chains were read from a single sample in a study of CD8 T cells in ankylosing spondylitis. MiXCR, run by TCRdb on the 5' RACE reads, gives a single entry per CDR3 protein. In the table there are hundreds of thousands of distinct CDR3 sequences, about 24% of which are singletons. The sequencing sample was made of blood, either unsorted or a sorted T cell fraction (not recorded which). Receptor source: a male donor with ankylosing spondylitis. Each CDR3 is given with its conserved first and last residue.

cdr3_aa: CASSQDFVRASNEKLFF
j_call: TRBJ1-4
v_call: TRBV4-2

cdr3_aa: CASSGQGGNQPQHF
j_call: TRBJ1-5
v_call: TRBV12-3/TRBV12-4

cdr3_aa: CASSLAGGPMNTGELFF
j_call: TRBJ2-2
v_call: TRBV5-1

cdr3_aa: CASSANGNNEKLFF
j_call: TRBJ1-4
v_call: TRBV18

cdr3_aa: CARSSGTGTYNEQFF
j_call: TRBJ2-1
v_call: TRBV5-5

cdr3_aa: CATNNVGGSSNYGYTF
j_call: TRBJ1-2
v_call: TRBV7-2

cdr3_aa: CATSRDPQSGNQPQHF
j_call: TRBJ1-5
v_call: TRBV15

cdr3_aa: CASSPPGPTGELFF
j_call: TRBJ2-2
v_call: TRBV18

cdr3_aa: CSATGGAEYGYTF
j_call: TRBJ1-2
v_call: TRBV20-1

cdr3_aa: CATSDSRDRTYGYTF
j_call: TRBJ1-2
v_call: TRBV24-1

cdr3_aa: CASSLVAGDSNYGYTF
j_call: TRBJ1-2
v_call: TRBV5-1

cdr3_aa: CATSRQRAGSTDTQYF
j_call: TRBJ2-3
v_call: TRBV15

cdr3_aa: CASRPGHDTEAFF
j_call: TRBJ1-1
v_call: TRBV5-1

cdr3_aa: CASSRLYGNQPQHF
j_call: TRBJ1-5
v_call: TRBV28

cdr3_aa: CASSLDGDVTDTQYF
j_call: TRBJ2-3
v_call: TRBV5-1

cdr3_aa: CASSLGPGTGRETQYF
j_call: TRBJ2-5
v_call: TRBV11-2

cdr3_aa: CATSDLNLQGSEETQYF
j_call: TRBJ2-5
v_call: TRBV24-1

cdr3_aa: CASSLGQGVNWDEQYF
j_call: TRBJ2-7
v_call: TRBV5-1

cdr3_aa: CATSVAAASSYNEQFF
j_call: TRBJ2-1
v_call: TRBV24-1

cdr3_aa: CASSVTGYTDTQYF
j_call: TRBJ2-3
v_call: TRBV7-9

cdr3_aa: CASSLRVHTEAFF
j_call: TRBJ1-1
v_call: TRBV7-2

cdr3_aa: CASSLGTGGQPPEAFF
j_call: TRBJ1-1
v_call: TRBV5-5